These T cell receptor beta chains were read from a single sample in a study of memory CD4+ T cells and cytomegalovirus serostatus. Clones were sequenced by immunoSEQ multiplex PCR, and TCRdb holds only the in-frame ones, with some missing. The top ten clones hold 0.77% of a sample with more than 50,000 clones, roughly 78% of them seen once. Sample: memory CD4+ T cells from blood. These receptors all come from an adult in good health and CMV-seronegative. CDR3s include the opening cysteine and the closing phenylalanine or tryptophan. D genes are given only for firm matches. Only some rows state a clone size, as once, few, many or a class for expanded clones.

CDR3 | DNA | size | length | D | J | V
CASTPSRTVYGYTF | TGTGCCAGCACTCCCTCAAGGACTGTCTATGGCTACACCTTC | - | 14 | - | TRBJ1-2 | TRBV5-6
CASSSSGATPRGNQPQHF | TGTGCCAGCAGCTCAAGCGGTGCTACCCCTCGGGGCAATCAGCCCCAGCATTTT | - | 18 | - | TRBJ1-5 | TRBV7-9
CASKFLQGGYTF | TGTGCCAGTAAATTTCTTCAAGGAGGCTACACCTTC | - | 12 | - | TRBJ1-2 | TRBV19
CASSSGRNTEAFF | TGTGCCAGCAGTTCGGGCAGGAACACTGAAGCTTTCTTT | - | 13 | - | TRBJ1-1 | TRBV2
CASSEIMDTQYF | TGTGCCAGCAGTGAGATTATGGATACGCAGTATTTT | - | 12 | - | TRBJ2-3 | TRBV6-1
CASSPQTGGHGYTF | TGTGCCAGCAGTCCCCAGACAGGGGGCCATGGCTACACCTTC | - | 14 | TRBD1 | TRBJ1-2 | TRBV6-5
CASSLGGQGPTEAFF | TGCGCCAGCAGCTTGGGGGGACAGGGACCCACTGAAGCTTTCTTT | - | 15 | TRBD1 | TRBJ1-1 | TRBV5-1
CASSPGASGSYNSPLHF | TGTGCCAGCAGCCCGGGAGCCAGTGGCTCCTATAATTCACCCCTCCACTTT | - | 17 | - | TRBJ1-6 | TRBV5-5
CASSVLPSNEQFF | TGTGCCAGCAGCGTGTTACCAAGCAATGAGCAGTTCTTC | - | 13 | - | TRBJ2-1 | TRBV9
CASSRGEGGDTQYF | TGTGCCAGCAGCCGAGGAGAAGGGGGAGATACGCAGTATTTT | - | 14 | - | TRBJ2-3 | TRBV4-2
CASSWTSGEKETQYF | TGCGCCAGCAGCTGGACTAGCGGGGAAAAAGAGACCCAGTACTTC | - | 15 | TRBD2 | TRBJ2-5 | TRBV5-1
CASSLNPGQGGEQYF | TGTGCCAGCAGTCTAAACCCGGGACAGGGTGGGGAGCAGTACTTC | - | 15 | TRBD1 | TRBJ2-7 | TRBV2
CASSQDPGQPGRMEKLFF | TGCGCCAGCAGCCAAGATCCGGGACAGCCAGGGAGGATGGAAAAACTGTTTTTT | - | 18 | TRBD1 | TRBJ1-4 | TRBV4-1
CASSPAFARETQYF | TGTGCCAGCAGCCCCGCGTTCGCACGGGAGACCCAGTACTTC | - | 14 | - | TRBJ2-5 | TRBV7-2
CASSLHSAGGHEQYF | TGTGCCAGCAGCTTACACTCGGCAGGGGGTCACGAGCAGTACTTC | - | 15 | TRBD1 | TRBJ2-7 | TRBV5-6
CASSERGGGSRNTEAFF | TGTGCCAGCAGTGAGAGAGGGGGCGGAAGTAGGAACACTGAAGCTTTCTTT | - | 17 | TRBD1 | TRBJ1-1 | TRBV2
CASSKDRGSYNEQFF | TGTGCCAGCAGCAAAGACAGGGGATCCTACAATGAGCAGTTCTTC | - | 15 | TRBD1 | TRBJ2-1 | TRBV7-2
CASKPGVLHGYTF | TGTGCCAGTAAGCCAGGGGTGTTGCATGGCTACACCTTC | - | 13 | - | TRBJ1-2 | TRBV19
CASSLAGGTGRLEQYF | TGCGCCAGCAGCTTGGCCGGGGGTACAGGGCGTCTCGAGCAGTACTTC | few | 16 | - | TRBJ2-7 | TRBV5-1
CASSLRGGSLDNEQFF | TGCGCCAGCAGCTTGCGAGGGGGAAGTTTGGACAATGAGCAGTTCTTC | - | 16 | - | TRBJ2-1 | TRBV5-1
CASSMGYTEETQYF | TGTGCCAGCAGTATGGGTTATACTGAAGAGACCCAGTACTTC | - | 14 | - | TRBJ2-5 | TRBV2
CASSLGRRANEAFF | TGTGCCAGCAGCTTAGGGAGGAGGGCGAATGAAGCTTTCTTT | - | 14 | - | TRBJ1-1 | TRBV7-2
CASSVDSGGGELFF | TGTGCCAGCAGCGTAGACTCCGGGGGTGGGGAGCTGTTTTTT | - | 14 | - | TRBJ2-2 | TRBV9
CASSYPGHRGGEQFF | TGTGCCAGCTCATACCCGGGACATCGGGGCGGTGAGCAGTTCTTC | - | 15 | - | TRBJ2-1 | TRBV2
CASRLASGGPFNEQFF | TGTGCCAGTAGACTGGCCTCGGGGGGACCTTTCAATGAGCAGTTCTTC | - | 16 | TRBD2 | TRBJ2-1 | TRBV19
CASSSGRYEKLFF | TGTGCCAGCAGCTCTGGACGGTATGAAAAACTGTTTTTT | - | 13 | - | TRBJ1-4 | TRBV5-4
CASSHITGGSSYEQYF | TGCGCCAGCAGCCATATAACAGGGGGAAGTTCCTACGAGCAGTACTTC | - | 16 | TRBD1 | TRBJ2-7 | TRBV4-3
CASTAGGDTEAFF | TGTGCCAGCACGGCAGGGGGAGACACTGAAGCTTTCTTT | few | 13 | TRBD1 | TRBJ1-1 | TRBV6-1
CATSSLTSPLHF | TGTGCCACTTCTAGCCTTACTTCACCCCTCCACTTT | - | 12 | - | TRBJ1-6 | TRBV6-5
CASSLAVTDTFYEQYF | TGTGCCAGCAGCTTAGCAGTGACAGACACCTTCTACGAGCAGTACTTC | - | 16 | - | TRBJ2-7 | TRBV7-2
CASSLWLGQSNQPQHF | TGTGCCAGCAGTTTATGGTTGGGGCAGAGCAATCAGCCCCAGCATTTT | few | 16 | - | TRBJ1-5 | TRBV28
CASSQDGRGYGYTF | TGTGCCAGCAGCCAAGATGGTAGGGGGTATGGCTACACCTTC | few | 14 | - | TRBJ1-2 | TRBV14
CASSESSVWEPNYEQYF | TGTGCCAGCAGTGAATCTAGCGTTTGGGAGCCGAACTACGAGCAGTACTTC | - | 17 | - | TRBJ2-7 | TRBV6-4
CASSFLPQETQYF | TGTGCCAGCAGCTTTCTCCCTCAAGAGACCCAGTACTTC | once | 13 | - | TRBJ2-5 | TRBV7-3
CASSLDSGNTEAFF | TGTGCCAGCAGCTTAGATTCAGGGAACACTGAAGCTTTCTTT | - | 14 | - | TRBJ1-1 | TRBV7-8
CASSEARTSGGAPSLYEQYF | TGTGCCAGCAGTGAAGCTCGGACTAGCGGGGGGGCCCCAAGCCTTTACGAGCAGTACTTC | - | 20 | TRBD2 | TRBJ2-7 | TRBV2
CASSSGGQSYEQYF | TGTGCCAGCAGCTCCGGGGGACAGTCCTACGAGCAGTACTTC | few | 14 | - | TRBJ2-7 | TRBV5-4
CASSLEPGSGNTIYF | TGCGCCAGCAGCTTGGAGCCAGGGTCTGGAAACACCATATATTTT | - | 15 | - | TRBJ1-3 | TRBV5-1
CASGTRRTSGTEAFF | TGTGCCAGCGGAACGAGACGGACCTCGGGCACTGAAGCTTTCTTT | - | 15 | - | TRBJ1-1 | TRBV27
CASSYGATDTQYF | TGTGCCAGCAGCTACGGGGCTACAGATACGCAGTATTTT | - | 13 | - | TRBJ2-3 | TRBV7-6
CASSQGSTGYNEQFF | TGTGCCAGCAGTCAAGGAAGCACGGGGTACAATGAGCAGTTCTTC | - | 15 | - | TRBJ2-1 | TRBV5-4
CASSRDFNSYEQYF | TGTGCCAGCAGTCGGGACTTCAACTCCTACGAGCAGTACTTC | - | 14 | - | TRBJ2-7 | TRBV6-5
CASSRMTAEAFF | TGTGCCAGCAGCCGAATGACGGCTGAAGCTTTCTTT | medium-sized | 12 | - | TRBJ1-1 | TRBV7-9
CASSPMDRAGANVLTF | TGTGCCAGCAGCCCCATGGACAGGGCTGGGGCCAACGTCCTGACTTTC | few | 16 | TRBD1 | TRBJ2-6 | TRBV7-3
CASGPGTLNTGELFF | TGCGCCAGCGGACCGGGGACCCTAAACACCGGGGAGCTGTTTTTT | - | 15 | - | TRBJ2-2 | TRBV10-2
CASAYGQGETEAFF | TGCGCCAGCGCATATGGACAGGGTGAAACTGAAGCTTTCTTT | - | 14 | TRBD1 | TRBJ1-1 | TRBV5-1
CASSLLAGAKSPLHF | TGTGCCAGCAGTTTATTGGCAGGGGCAAAGTCACCCCTCCACTTT | - | 15 | - | TRBJ1-6 | TRBV27
CASSQGDTPQETQYF | TGTGCCAGCAGCCAAGGGGACACCCCCCAAGAGACCCAGTACTTC | - | 15 | - | TRBJ2-5 | TRBV4-2
CASSGQGFSAEAFF | TGTGCCAGCAGCGGACAGGGGTTTTCCGCTGAAGCTTTCTTT | few | 14 | TRBD1 | TRBJ1-1 | TRBV14
CASSQSASGGGEQYF | TGTGCCAGCAGCCAGAGCGCTAGCGGGGGGGGCGAGCAGTACTTC | few | 15 | TRBD2 | TRBJ2-7 | TRBV7-6
CASSFGTGGTGELFF | TGCGCCAGCAGCTTCGGGACAGGGGGGACCGGGGAGCTGTTTTTT | - | 15 | TRBD1 | TRBJ2-2 | TRBV5-1
CATSTWLAQGRIDTEAFF | TGTGCCACCAGCACGTGGCTTGCACAGGGGAGGATTGACACTGAAGCTTTCTTT | - | 18 | TRBD1 | TRBJ1-1 | TRBV15
CASSLGFRTGTDTQYF | TGCGCCAGCAGCTTGGGTTTTAGGACCGGCACAGATACGCAGTATTTT | - | 16 | - | TRBJ2-3 | TRBV5-1
CASSPDSQLGQPQHF | TGTGCCAGCTCACCGGACAGCCAGCTTGGTCAGCCCCAGCATTTT | - | 15 | - | TRBJ1-5 | TRBV18
CASSWGITSSGNTIYF | TGTGCCAGCAGCTGGGGTATTACCTCCTCTGGAAACACCATATATTTT | - | 16 | - | TRBJ1-3 | TRBV5-6
CSVEPGRTEAFF | TGCAGCGTTGAGCCGGGGAGAACTGAAGCTTTCTTT | - | 12 | - | TRBJ1-1 | TRBV29-1
CASSLLFSGGGFTDTQYF | TGTGCCAGCAGCTTACTATTTTCTGGCGGGGGATTCACAGATACGCAGTATTTT | - | 18 | TRBD2 | TRBJ2-3 | TRBV11-2
CASSPLNVYIYGYTF | TGTGCCAGCAGCCCCTTAAATGTATACATCTATGGCTACACCTTC | once | 15 | - | TRBJ1-2 | TRBV11-2
CAISGGTFSNQPQHF | TGTGCCATCAGTGGAGGGACGTTTAGCAATCAGCCCCAGCATTTT | few | 15 | - | TRBJ1-5 | TRBV10-3